This TCR beta chain comes out of a study of blood T cell repertoires in COVID-19 (dated by TCRdb to 2018 to 2021). For the wider study: Samples covering the acute and convalescent phases of COVID-19 were provided by collaborators in the United States, Italy and Spain. Samples were obtained from the ongoing ImmuneRACE study (first 160 participants) and from some 1,300 subjects provided by 6 global collaborators. Nearly every sample came with metadata listing a de-identified subject ID, COVID-19 status, age in years and sex. Where available, HLA class I and class II types were obtained from metadata supplied by the sample provider rather than from assay-based typing. A freely available public database, intended as a resource for researchers studying the immune response to SARS-CoV-2, is where the repertoires were released. The prospective study material was composed of cDNA or gDNA derived from T cells, B-cell-depleted T cells, or PBMCs. Deeply sampled blood TCRbeta repertoires from subjects exposed to, actively infected with, or recovered from COVID-19 were included in the dataset. Overall study outcomes, separate from this receptor: The amount of clinical and demographic metadata varied by source and participant and was provided uncurated.

CDR1 KGHSH and CDR2 LQKENI are derived from the germline V gene. Counted from cysteine to phenylalanine, this CDR3 has 15 amino acids. Just CDR3 DNA is preserved here, 45 bases in frame from base 1. Trimmed from V: 5 bases; trimmed from J: 3 bases; junction bases lacking a gene match: 8. Collaborating institutions collected whole blood in K2EDTA tubes following their own protocols. Collaborator samples were shipped for TCRbeta analysis as frozen whole blood, isolated PBMCs, or DNA extracted from either sample type. Remarks on this clone: It has no known antigen specificity. No quality values exist for individual bases; no much larger clone is one base distant.

The immunoSEQ Assay, a bias-controlled multiplex PCR, was used to amplify TCRbeta CDR3 regions from genomic DNA. The original methods were these. Within the assay, amplification of reference gene primers was used to estimate how many nucleated cells each sample contained. Sequence reads were collapsed and filtered to measure the absolute abundance of every unique TCRbeta CDR3 rearrangement. Productive Simpson clonality was computed per sample as the square root of Simpson's diversity index over productive rearrangements. What TCRdb holds here is the immuneACCESS table cut down to in-frame rearrangements. Part of the clones is not present; checked against another copy, under half of the missing clones reflect an unresolved V gene, and the others are unexplained. From that table come the V and J calls and clone size; the DNA was used to work out D and trimming. The sample includes some 97,000 clones, with 90% observed a single time. The ten largest clonotypes hold less than 2% of the sample.

This TCR was sampled from a man in his 60s with acute or convalescent COVID-19. Recombination joined TRBV18 with TRBJ2-5; TRBD2 fits 8 bases in the junction. The sample taken for sequencing was peripheral blood. The bases read TGTGCCAGCTCAAGACTAGCGCAGGGCGAAGAGACCCAGTACTTC. Protein translation: CASSRLAQGEETQYF. Beyond the CDR3, the reference TRBV18 and TRBJ2-5 genes provide the residues; the full variable domain reads: NAGVMQNPRHLVRRRGQEARLRCSPMKGHSHVYWYRQLPEEGLKFMVYLQKENIIDESGMPKERFSAEFPKEGPSILRIQQVVRGDSAAYFCASSRLAQGEETQYFGPGTRLLVL.